This T cell receptor (beta chain) is from a study of Graves' ophthalmopathy and Graves' hyperthyroidism. Study-wide results and caveats: Blood shared most expanded thyroid clonotypes above 0.001 frequency. The 13-signature model separated ophthalmopathy from stable hyperthyroidism at around 90% sensitivity and approximately 79% specificity.

Pregnant or lactating patients and those with other autoimmune diseases or uncontrolled infections were excluded. Each diagnosis was determined on the basis of clinical symptoms, serum thyroxine, TRAb, thyroid ultrasound and orbital computed tomography. Beta-chain TCR CDR3 regions were amplified from RNA transcripts. Investigators did first-round RT-PCR with HTBI primers, then second-round multiplex PCR. TCRdb redid the calling of the multiplex PCR reads with MiXCR, one entry per CDR3 protein. The sample lists almost 750,000 distinct CDR3 sequences, around 40% seen once, with around 40% in the top ten. The V end was cut by 5 bases, the J end by 2 bases, with 15 bases between. CDR1 is MGHDK and CDR2 is SYGVNS in the germline V gene. This CDR3 spans 16 amino acids. Comment on this clonotype: Its specificity is unknown.

This clonotype was sampled from an adult man with Graves' ophthalmopathy. Sequenced sample: peripheral blood. V gene TRBV25-1 combines with J gene TRBJ2-2; either TRBD1 or TRBD2 may fit D (8 bases each). CDR3 coding DNA: TGTGCCAGCAGTCGGGGGGGGACAGGCAACACCGGGGAGCTGTTTTTT. Encoded protein: CASSRGGTGNTGELFF.